These 9 T cell receptor delta chains share one sample of origin, sequenced in a study of gamma-delta T cells after stem cell transplantation. TCRdb reprocessed the RT-PCR reads using CATT. Here the sample spans over 2,500 delta-chain clones, around 3.6% being singletons. Sequencing was performed on gamma-delta T cells. The receptors originated from a human donor. It is not recorded whose cells these are; they may come from a transplant donor.

The chain is built from TRDV2 and TRDJ1; TRDD3 matches 11 bases. Germline V CDR1 and CDR2: GEAIGNYY, EKD. The junction had 33 bases not matched to a gene; V was cut back by 1 base and J by 0 bases. The CDR3 contains 26 residues. The CDR3, as DNA: TGTGCCTGTGACACTTTGCCCTGGGGGATACCCATACCGGATAAGTCCCGCACTTCCCACACCGATAAACTCATCTTT. Protein product: CACDTLPWGIPIPDKSRTSHTDKLIF.

Turning to this clone: A far larger clone is just one base off, so this is likely a read error. V gene TRDV2 combines with J gene TRDJ3, with TRDD3 matching over 12 bases. The CDR3 extends over 21 amino acids. Germline V lookup: CDR1 GEAIGNYY, CDR2 EKD. J was trimmed by 1 base and V by 5 bases; bases with no gene match: 14. The CDR3 reads CACGAVLGDTPGSWDTRQMFF. The CDR3 DNA follows: TGTGCCTGTGGGGCCGTACTGGGGGATACCCCCGGGTCCTGGGACACCCGACAGATGTTTTTC.

By share, this clone ranks as medium-sized (0.01 to 0.1%). Other DNA sequences in this specimen translate into the identical CDR3. The chain couples TRAV29/DV5 to TRDJ2, with 13 bases identical to TRDD3. CDR1 and CDR2 (germline): NSMFDY, ISSIKDK. The CDR3 is 23 amino acids. With V trimmed by 0 bases and J by 6 bases, 26 bases remained unmatched. The CDR3, as DNA: TGTGCAGCAAGCGCTAAGTCTCGATCCTTCCACTGGGGGATACGCCTGTACTCAGCACAACTCTTCTTT. This sequence encodes CAASAKSRSFHWGIRLYSAQLFF.

This clone counts as medium-sized. The chain carries TRDV2 and TRDJ1, with D perhaps TRDD3 (5 bases). The CDR3 is 16 residues long. With 0 bases removed from V and 2 bases from J, the gap between germline ends came to 15 bases. Germline V CDR1 and CDR2: GEAIGNYY, EKD. For the CDR3, the DNA is TGTGCCTGTGACACCCTGGGATTCGTTAGGACCGATAAACTCATCTTT. Translating gives CACDTLGFVRTDKLIF.

This clone was detected only a few times. Just one base apart from a much larger clone, this may be a read error. The rearrangement links TRDV2 to TRDJ1; 13 bases match TRDD3. Germline lookup yields CDR1 GEAIGNYY and CDR2 EKD. The CDR3 totals 17 residues. V shed 3 bases and J 0 bases; nucleotides not matched to a gene: 6. The CDR3 region has the DNA TGTGCCTGTGACCCCCTTACTGGGGGATACGACACCGATAAACTCATCTTT. Amino acids: CACDPLTGGYDTDKLIF.

On this clone: A read error is the likely source, as a far larger clone sits one nucleotide away. In the same sample, other DNA sequences code for this CDR3. V usage is TRDV2 and J usage is TRDJ1; no reliable D call. V was clipped by 7 bases and J by 4 bases, with 21 bases between them. This CDR3 region has 15 residues. In germline, CDR1 is GEAIGNYY, CDR2 EKD. The CDR3 loop reads CACDPVVRRVDKLIF. The CDR3 nucleotides are TGTGCCTGCGACCCGGTAGTTCGACGCGTCGATAAACTCATCTTT.

The gene calls are TRDV2 and TRDJ1, with 10 bases that match TRDD3. J gave up 3 bases and V 3 bases, and 9 bases lay outside the gene matches. The CDR3 is made up of 16 amino acids. Germline V gene sequence: CDR1 GEAIGNYY, CDR2 EKD. The CDR3 coding sequence is TGTGCCTGTGACCCCGTTGGTGGGGGATACTCCGATAAACTCATCTTT. It specifies CACDPVGGGYSDKLIF.

As regards this clone: This could be a read error, since a much larger clone is one nucleotide away. Additional DNA sequences in this sample encode the identical CDR3. This chain uses TRDV2 with TRDJ3, with 8 bases matching TRDD3. This CDR3 has 19 residues. V lost 3 bases to trimming and J lost 0 bases; unmatched junction nucleotides: 9. From germline, CDR1 is GEAIGNYY and CDR2 EKD. The CDR3 sequence is CACDPTGGRSSWDTRQMFF. The CDR3 bases are TGTGCCTGTGACCCTACTGGGGGGCGCAGCTCCTGGGACACCCGACAGATGTTTTTC.

The table lists this clone with a few counts. The protein TCRdb gives is from a much larger clone and does not agree with this DNA's translation at residue 4, likely a read error; the protein shown here comes from the DNA. The chain uses TRDV2 and TRDJ1; 9 positions match TRDD3. The V segment lost 4 bases and the J segment 2 bases; nucleotides outside the gene matches: 10. Germline CDR1 is GEAIGNYY and CDR2 is EKD. The CDR3 covers 16 residues. CDR3: CACETLLGEKTDKLIF. The CDR3 bases are TGTGCCTGTGAGACTCTACTGGGGGAAAAAACCGATAAACTCATCTTT.